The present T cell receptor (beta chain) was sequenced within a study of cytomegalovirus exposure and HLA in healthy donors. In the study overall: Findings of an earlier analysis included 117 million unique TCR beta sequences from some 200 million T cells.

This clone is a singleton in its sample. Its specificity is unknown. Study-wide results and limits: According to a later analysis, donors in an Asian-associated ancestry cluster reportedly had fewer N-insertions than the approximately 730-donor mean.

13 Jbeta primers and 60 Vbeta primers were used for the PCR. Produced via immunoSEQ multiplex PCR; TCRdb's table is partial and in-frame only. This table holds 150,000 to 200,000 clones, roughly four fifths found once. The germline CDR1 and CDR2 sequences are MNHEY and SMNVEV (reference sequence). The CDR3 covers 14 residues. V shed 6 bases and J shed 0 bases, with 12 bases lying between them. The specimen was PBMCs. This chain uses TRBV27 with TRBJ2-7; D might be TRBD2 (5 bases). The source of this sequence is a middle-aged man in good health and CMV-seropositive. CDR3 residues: CASRDWKSSYEQYF. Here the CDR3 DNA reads TGTGCCAGCAGGGACTGGAAGAGCTCCTACGAGCAGTACTTC.